One and the same sample provided the 18 T cell receptor beta chains below, sequenced in a study of CD8+ T cells in alopecia areata (dated by TCRdb to the late 2010s). Libraries were constructed by the immunoSEQ multiplex PCR assay. For TCR sequencing, RNA was extracted from every sample and reverse transcribed into cDNA to serve as template. TCRdb took this table from immuneACCESS and kept in-frame rearrangements with V and J called. Such tables lack part of the clones; where checked against another copy, unresolved V genes explain under half of the gap, and the rest is unexplained. This sample has roughly 260,000 clones, none of them a singleton. The ten largest make up 1.2% of the sample. Pooled mouse cutaneous lymph node cells were stained for CD4, CD8alpha, NKG2D, NKG2ACE and other markers and were then sorted on a BD Influx. The sequenced sample was CD4+ T cells sorted from a lymph node. These receptor sequences come from a C3H/HeJ mouse with alopecia areata. Mice of this line possess the MHC haplotype H2-k.

This clone was counted only a few times. Gene names are the mouse ones. Read sequence stops 4 residues before the CDR3 end, and the germline J gene provides the missing end. V gene TRBV31 combines with J gene TRBJ2-5, with 14 bases lining up with TRBD2. This CDR3 region has 16 residues. Germline V gene lookup returns CDR1 GKSSPN and CDR2 SITVG. The ends lost 1 base at V and 2 bases at J; junction bases unmatched: 2. The sequenced CDR3 bases are TGTGCCTGGAGTCCGGGACTGGGGGGGCGCCAAGAC. This sequence encodes CAWSPGLGGRQD. The whole CDR3 sequence reads CAWSPGLGGRQDTQYF.

This clone was observed many times. Mouse gene names apply. The DNA ends 4 residues before the CDR3 does, and the rest of the CDR3 is filled in from the germline J gene. Other DNA sequences in the sample encode the same CDR3. V is TRBV19 and J is TRBJ2-7; a weak D match, TRBD2 (6 bases). The V and J ends lost 1 base and 0 bases respectively, with 8 bases between them. The CDR3 runs 14 residues. The germline V gene has CDR1 FNHDT and CDR2 SITEND (reference sequence). CDR3 loop: CASSIWGSSYEQYF. The CDR3 DNA, read in part, is TGTGCCAGCAGTATATGGGGGAGCTCCTAT.

This clone was detected a few times. Mouse names are used for the genes. The observed sequence ends 4 residues before the CDR3 terminus, with the missing tail filled in from the germline J gene. Distinct nucleotide sequences in the sample also encode this CDR3. This chain links TRBV1 with TRBJ2-7; D uncertain. This CDR3 is 11 amino acids long. Germline lookup yields CDR1 NSQYPW and CDR2 LRSPGD (reference sequence). The DNA read from the CDR3 is TGCACCTGCAGTGCCATATAT. Translated, it gives CTCSAIY. The CDR3 reads in full as CTCSAIYEQYF.

A note on this clone: These gene names are mouse names. The read gets to within 4 residues of the CDR3 end, and the germline J gene fills in the rest. The V gene is TRBV1, the J gene TRBJ2-3, with D maybe TRBD2 (7 bases). CDR1 and CDR2 from the germline V gene are NSQYPW and LRSPGD (reference sequence). CDR3 length: 15 residues. V lost 0 bases to trimming and J lost 4 bases, with 11 bases between them. This CDR3 is CTCSADGGQSETLYF. The sequenced part of the CDR3 DNA is TGCACCTGCAGTGCAGACGGGGGGCAGTCAGAA.

In the case of this clone: Gene names follow the mouse nomenclature. The CDR3 goes on 3 residues after the read ends, and that part is filled in from the germline J gene. The rearrangement uses TRBV2 and TRBJ1-6; D is unclear. TRBJ1-6 is an ORF, and what it does is uncertain. This CDR3 comprises 17 residues. Germline loops: CDR1 LGHNA, CDR2 YSYQKL. V was trimmed by 0 bases and J by 0 bases, leaving 9 bases between them. The CDR3 is CASSQDYKHSYNSPLYF. Incomplete CDR3 DNA: TGTGCCAGCAGCCAAGATTACAAACATTCCTATAATTCGCCC.

This clone was detected a few times. Gene names are mouse gene names. The read ends 4 residues shy of where the CDR3 ends; the end is completed using the germline J gene. This CDR3 is also generated by other DNA sequences in the sample. This chain links TRBV5 with TRBJ2-2, with D maybe TRBD2 (5 bases). Germline V gene sequence: CDR1 LGHNA, CDR2 YNLKQL (reference sequence). This CDR3 contains 15 residues. Trimming pared 1 base from V and 1 base from J, leaving 7 bases between. The sequenced part of the CDR3 DNA is TGTGCCAGCAGCCAAGGGACTTTAAACACCGGG. Residues: CASSQGTLNTG. The full CDR3 is CASSQGTLNTGQLYF.

In its sample, this clone was seen a few times. Gene names follow the mouse nomenclature. The read gets to within 4 residues of the CDR3 end, and the germline J gene fills in the rest. The chain has TRBV19 and TRBJ2-3, with D possibly being TRBD2 (6 bases). The CDR3 loop spans 15 amino acids. V was trimmed by 5 bases and J by 0 bases, leaving 13 bases between them. In germline, CDR1 is FNHDT, CDR2 SITEND (reference sequence). This CDR3 is CASSLLGTSAETLYF. CDR3 DNA (partial): TGTGCCAGCAGCCTACTGGGTACTAGTGCAGAA. Complete variable domain (other parts from reference TRBV19 and TRBJ2-3): GGIITQTPKFLIGQEGQKLTLKCQQNFNHDTMYWYRQDSGKGLRLIYYSITENDLQKGDLSEGYDASREKKSSFSLTVTSAQKNEMAVFLCASSLLGTSAETLYFGSGTRLTVL.

This clone showed up just a few times. The gene names here belong to mouse. The missing CDR3 end, 4 residues past where the read stops, is filled in from the germline J gene. The rearrangement uses TRBV19 and TRBJ1-1, with 10 bases fitting TRBD1. With 4 bases clipped from V and 4 bases from J, the junction kept 13 bases outside the gene matches. The CDR3 sequence is 17 residues long. Germline CDR1 is FNHDT and CDR2 is SITEND (reference sequence). CDR3: CASSPLGTGALGTEVFF. The DNA read from the CDR3 is TGTGCCAGCAGTCCCCTCGGGACAGGGGCGCTGGGCACA. Full variable domain (outside the CDR3, taken from reference TRBV19 and TRBJ1-1): GGIITQTPKFLIGQEGQKLTLKCQQNFNHDTMYWYRQDSGKGLRLIYYSITENDLQKGDLSEGYDASREKKSSFSLTVTSAQKNEMAVFLCASSPLGTGALGTEVFFGKGTRLTVV.

This clone was observed a handful of times. Gene names are the mouse ones. The sequence runs out 4 residues before the end of the CDR3; the remainder is reconstructed from the germline J gene. Other DNA sequences in this sample translate to the same CDR3. This chain links TRBV19 with TRBJ2-1; 8 nucleotides align to TRBD1. Germline V lookup: CDR1 FNHDT, CDR2 SITEND (reference sequence). V was pared by 5 bases and J by 3 bases, with 4 bases of the junction left unmatched. The CDR3 spans 14 residues. The CDR3 region is CASSPGGPYAEQFF. The DNA read from the CDR3 is TGTGCCAGCAGCCCAGGGGGCCCCTATGCT.

In regard to this clone: Genes and germline come from the mouse. The read is 4 residues too short to cover the CDR3 end, so that end is filled in from the germline J gene. This rearrangement joins TRBV13-2 to TRBJ1-2; possibly TRBD1 for D (6 bases). Germline V gene data show CDR1 as NNHNN and CDR2 as SYGAGS (reference sequence). The ends were cut back, 1 base at V and 0 bases at J, with 7 bases in the middle. The length of the CDR3 is 14 residues. The chain's CDR3 is CASGDWTANSDYTF. CDR3 DNA (partial): TGTGCCAGCGGTGATTGGACAGCAAACTCC.

As to this clone: The gene names here belong to mouse. The read comes to an end 4 residues before the CDR3 does, leaving the germline J gene to fill in the end. The chain links TRBV13-3 to TRBJ2-5, with 7 nucleotides matching TRBD1. The V gene end was trimmed by 5 bases and the J gene end by 3 bases; junction bases not matched to a gene: 6. The CDR3 has 14 residues. In germline, CDR1 is NNHDY, CDR2 SYVADS. The sequenced CDR3 bases are TGTGCCAGCAGGCAACAGGGGTGGCAAGAC. Translation: CASRQQGWQD. The full CDR3 reads CASRQQGWQDTQYF.

This clone was counted a few times. Genes and germline are mouse. The read finishes 4 residues shy of the CDR3 end, and the germline J gene is used to complete it. The chain uses TRBV19 and TRBJ2-7; 10 positions agree with TRBD2. Germline V gives CDR1 FNHDT, CDR2 SITEND (reference sequence). The CDR3 runs 14 residues. Partial CDR3 DNA: TGTGCCAGCAGTATACAGGGACTGGGGTAT. Translated: CASSIQGLGY. The entire CDR3 sequence reads CASSIQGLGYEQYF.

There are a few counts of this clone. All gene names here are mouse names. The read comes to an end 4 residues before the CDR3 does, leaving the germline J gene to fill in the end. This chain joins TRBV13-2 and TRBJ2-5, with D perhaps TRBD2 (6 bases). CDR3 size: 13 residues. Germline V gives CDR1 NNHNN, CDR2 SYGAGS (reference sequence). The sequenced CDR3 bases are TGTGCCAGCGGTGAGATGGGGGAGGAC. Its translation: CASGEMGED. The full-length CDR3 reads as CASGEMGEDTQYF.

Comments on this clone: Gene names and germline match the mouse. The read gets to within 4 residues of the CDR3 end, and the germline J gene fills in the rest. Distinct nucleotide sequences in the sample also encode this CDR3. The chain has TRBV1 and TRBJ2-3; D is unclear. From germline, CDR1 is NSQYPW and CDR2 LRSPGD (reference sequence). This CDR3 contains 14 residues. Trimming removed 3 bases at V and 0 bases at J, with 7 bases between. The covered CDR3 bases are TGCACCTGCAGTGCGGCAACTAGTGCAGAA. This sequence encodes CTCSAATSAE. The entire CDR3 reads CTCSAATSAETLYF.

About this clone itself: Mouse gene names apply. The read terminates 4 residues ahead of where the CDR3 ends, so the germline J gene completes it. The chain recombines TRBV31 with TRBJ1-1; TRBD1 might be the D (6 bases). V was pared by 5 bases and J by 0 bases, with 7 bases between. The CDR3 consists of 12 residues. CDR1 GKSSPN and CDR2 SITVG come from the germline V gene. CDR3 amino acids: CAWDRPNTEVFF. The CDR3 bases that were read are TGTGCCTGGGACAGGCCAAACACA.

The table lists this clone with many counts. Germline and genes: mouse. The read comes to an end 4 residues before the CDR3 does, leaving the germline J gene to fill in the end. The J gene is TRBJ2-2, the V gene TRBV12-1; D gene ambiguous. The V end lost 0 bases, the J end lost 0 bases, and 7 bases lay between the germline ends. The germline V gene has CDR1 SGHSN and CDR2 HYEKVE. The CDR3 loop spans 15 amino acids. CDR3 DNA, as far as it was read: TGTGCCAGCTCTCTCGTCCCATCAAACACCGGG. Protein sequence: CASSLVPSNTG. The CDR3 reads in full as CASSLVPSNTGQLYF.

Points on this clone: Mouse germline and gene names are used. The observed sequence ends 4 residues before the CDR3 terminus, with the missing tail filled in from the germline J gene. The genes are TRBV29 and TRBJ2-3; TRBD1 matches at 7 bases. J lost 0 bases, V lost 5 bases, and 2 bases had no gene match. Germline CDR1 reads MSHET; CDR2 reads SYDVDS. This CDR3 has 14 residues. The sequenced part of the CDR3 DNA is TGTGCTAGCAGTACGACAGGGAGTGCAGAA. Translating it yields CASSTTGSAE. The whole CDR3 sequence is CASSTTGSAETLYF.

This clone was observed a few times. The gene names here belong to mouse. The read gets to within 4 residues of the CDR3 end, and the germline J gene fills in the rest. The chain links TRBV13-3 to TRBJ2-5; D may be TRBD1 (6 bases). The length of the CDR3 is 14 residues. V shed 3 bases and J shed 0 bases, with 8 bases lying between them. From germline, CDR1 is NNHDY and CDR2 SYVADS. The CDR3 sequence: CASSVDRNQDTQYF. CDR3 DNA, as far as it was read: TGTGCCAGCAGTGTCGACAGGAACCAAGAC.